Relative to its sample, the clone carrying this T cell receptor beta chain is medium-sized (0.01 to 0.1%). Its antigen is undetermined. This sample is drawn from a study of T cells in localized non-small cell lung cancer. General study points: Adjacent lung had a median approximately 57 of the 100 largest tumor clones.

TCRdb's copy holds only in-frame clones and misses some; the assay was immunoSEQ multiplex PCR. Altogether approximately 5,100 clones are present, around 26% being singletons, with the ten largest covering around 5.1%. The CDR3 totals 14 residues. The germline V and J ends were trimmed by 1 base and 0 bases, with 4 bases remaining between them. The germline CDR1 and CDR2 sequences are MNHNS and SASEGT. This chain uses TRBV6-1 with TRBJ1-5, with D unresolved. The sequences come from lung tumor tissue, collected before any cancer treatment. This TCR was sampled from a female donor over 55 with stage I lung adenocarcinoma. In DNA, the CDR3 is TGTGCCAGCAGTGAAGGGGATAGCAATCAGCCCCAGCATTTT. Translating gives CASSEGDSNQPQHF.